This T cell receptor beta chain was identified during a study of blood T cells in healthy people across ages. Study results and caveats: The unknown donor CMV status may have confounded expanded clonotype changes.

The germline gives CDR1 LGHDT, CDR2 YNNKEL (reference sequence). V shed 1 base and J shed 9 bases, with 7 bases lying between them. This CDR3 contains 12 residues. This clonotype was seen more than once but under ten times. Its antigen is unidentified. Using a J-beta primer mix together with a sample-barcoded 5' primer, a second PCR was run for roughly 7 to 12 cycles. A tag from a template-switch adaptor with 12 random nucleotides marked each cDNA molecule. Using its own MiXCR run on the 5' RACE reads, TCRdb lists one record per CDR3 protein. The sample lists about 1.7 million distinct CDR3 sequences, roughly 27% occurring once.

This TCR was sampled from a woman in her 30s in good health. V gene TRBV3-1 combines with J gene TRBJ2-1, with D maybe TRBD2 (6 bases). The source material was blood. The CDR3 reads CASSQAEGEQFF. The CDR3 DNA follows: TGTGCCAGCAGCCAAGCGGAGGGTGAGCAGTTCTTC.